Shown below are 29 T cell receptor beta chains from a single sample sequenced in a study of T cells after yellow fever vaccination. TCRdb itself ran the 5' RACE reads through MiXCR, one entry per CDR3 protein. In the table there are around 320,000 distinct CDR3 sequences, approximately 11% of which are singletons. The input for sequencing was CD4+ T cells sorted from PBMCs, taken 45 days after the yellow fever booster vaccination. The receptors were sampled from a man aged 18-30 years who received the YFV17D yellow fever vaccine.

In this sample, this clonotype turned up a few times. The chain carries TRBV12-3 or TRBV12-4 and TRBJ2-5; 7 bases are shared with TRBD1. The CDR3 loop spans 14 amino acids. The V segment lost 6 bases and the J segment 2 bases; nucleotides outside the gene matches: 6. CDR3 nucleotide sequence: TGTGCCAGCAGCCTGGGACAGCTACAAGAGACCCAGTACTTC. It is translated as CASSLGQLQETQYF.

The CDR3 here is CASSFTSEKLFF. The DNA of the CDR3 is TGTGCCAGCAGCTTTACGTCTGAAAAACTGTTTTTT. This sequence joins TRBV7-6 and TRBJ1-4; D is unclear. The CDR3 contains 12 residues. Germline CDR1 reads SGHVS; CDR2 reads FNYEAQ. Deletions cut 3 bases from V and 7 bases from J, with 6 bases between. The complete variable domain, with remaining parts taken from reference TRBV7-6 and TRBJ1-4, reads GAGVSQSPRYKVTKRGQDVALRCDPISGHVSLYWYRQALGQGPEFLTYFNYEAQQDKSGLPNDRFSAERPEGSISTLTIQRTEQRDSAMYRCASSFTSEKLFFGSGTQLSVL.

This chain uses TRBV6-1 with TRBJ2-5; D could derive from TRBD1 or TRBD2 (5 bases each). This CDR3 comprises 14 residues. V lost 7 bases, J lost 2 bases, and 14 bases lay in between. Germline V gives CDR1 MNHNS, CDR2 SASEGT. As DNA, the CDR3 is TGTGCCAGCAATCGGGACGGTGAACAAGAGACCCAGTACTTC. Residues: CASNRDGEQETQYF.

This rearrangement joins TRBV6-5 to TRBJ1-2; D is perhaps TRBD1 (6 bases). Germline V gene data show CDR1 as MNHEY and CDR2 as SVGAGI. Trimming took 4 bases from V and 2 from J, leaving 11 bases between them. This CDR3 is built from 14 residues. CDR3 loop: CASSSHRENYGYTF. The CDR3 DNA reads TGTGCCAGCAGTTCCCACAGGGAGAACTATGGCTACACCTTC.

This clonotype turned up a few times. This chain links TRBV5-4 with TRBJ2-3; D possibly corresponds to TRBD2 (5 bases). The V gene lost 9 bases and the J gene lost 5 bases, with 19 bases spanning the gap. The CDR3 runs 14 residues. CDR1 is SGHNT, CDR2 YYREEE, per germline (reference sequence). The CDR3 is CATYEIYRGDTQYF. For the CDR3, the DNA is TGTGCCACCTATGAAATATACCGGGGAGATACGCAGTATTTT.

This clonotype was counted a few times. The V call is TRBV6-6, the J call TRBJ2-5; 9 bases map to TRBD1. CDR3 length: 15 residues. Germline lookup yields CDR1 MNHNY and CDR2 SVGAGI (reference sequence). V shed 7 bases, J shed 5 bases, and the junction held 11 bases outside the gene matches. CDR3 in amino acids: CASTYPDRGGETQYF. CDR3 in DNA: TGTGCCAGCACCTACCCGGACAGGGGTGGCGAGACCCAGTACTTC.

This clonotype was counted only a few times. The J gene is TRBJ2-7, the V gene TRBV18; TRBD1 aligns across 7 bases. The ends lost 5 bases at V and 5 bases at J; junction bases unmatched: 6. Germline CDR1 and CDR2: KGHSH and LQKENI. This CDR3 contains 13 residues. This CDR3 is CASSSTGNNEQYV. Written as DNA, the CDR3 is TGTGCCAGCTCATCGACAGGGAACAACGAGCAGTACGTC.

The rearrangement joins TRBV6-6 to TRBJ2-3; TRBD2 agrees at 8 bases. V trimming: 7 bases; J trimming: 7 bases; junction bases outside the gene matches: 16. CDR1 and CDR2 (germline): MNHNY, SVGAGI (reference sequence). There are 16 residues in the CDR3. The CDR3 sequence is CASIPGRLARTHTQYF. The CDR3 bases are TGTGCCAGCATCCCTGGCAGACTAGCGAGAACACATACGCAGTATTTT.

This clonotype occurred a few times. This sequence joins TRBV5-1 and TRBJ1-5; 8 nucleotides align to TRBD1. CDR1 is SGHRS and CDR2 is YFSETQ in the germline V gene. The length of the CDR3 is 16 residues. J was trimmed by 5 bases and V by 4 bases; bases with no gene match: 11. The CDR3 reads CASSREPTGGDQPQHF. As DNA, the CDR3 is TGCGCCAGCAGCAGGGAACCTACAGGGGGGGATCAGCCCCAGCATTTT.

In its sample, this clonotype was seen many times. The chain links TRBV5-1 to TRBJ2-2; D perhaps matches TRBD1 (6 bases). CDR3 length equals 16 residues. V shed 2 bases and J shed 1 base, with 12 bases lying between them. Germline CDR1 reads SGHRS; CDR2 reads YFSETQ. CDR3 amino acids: CASSLAAGVNTGELFF. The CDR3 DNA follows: TGCGCCAGCAGCTTAGCAGCAGGGGTGAACACCGGGGAGCTGTTTTTT.

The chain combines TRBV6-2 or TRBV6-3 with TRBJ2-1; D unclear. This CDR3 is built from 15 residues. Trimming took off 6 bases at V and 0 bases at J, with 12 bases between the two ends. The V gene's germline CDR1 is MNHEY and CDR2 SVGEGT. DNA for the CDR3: TGTGCCAGCAGCTATACAGCGAGCTCCTACAATGAGCAGTTCTTC. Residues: CASSYTASSYNEQFF.

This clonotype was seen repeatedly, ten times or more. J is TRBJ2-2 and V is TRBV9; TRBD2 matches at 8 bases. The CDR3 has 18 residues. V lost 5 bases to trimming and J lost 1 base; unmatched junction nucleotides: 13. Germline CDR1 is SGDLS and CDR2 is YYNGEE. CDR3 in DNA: TGTGCCAGCAGGCCGGGTGCCGGCGGGGGGATGAACACCGGGGAGCTGTTTTTT. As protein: CASRPGAGGGMNTGELFF.

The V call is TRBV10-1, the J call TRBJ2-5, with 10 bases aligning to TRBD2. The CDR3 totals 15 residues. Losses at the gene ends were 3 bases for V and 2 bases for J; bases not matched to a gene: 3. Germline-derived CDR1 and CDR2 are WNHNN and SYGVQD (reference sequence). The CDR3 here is CASSDPAGGQETQYF. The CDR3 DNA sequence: TGCGCCAGCAGTGATCCAGCGGGGGGGCAAGAGACCCAGTACTTC.

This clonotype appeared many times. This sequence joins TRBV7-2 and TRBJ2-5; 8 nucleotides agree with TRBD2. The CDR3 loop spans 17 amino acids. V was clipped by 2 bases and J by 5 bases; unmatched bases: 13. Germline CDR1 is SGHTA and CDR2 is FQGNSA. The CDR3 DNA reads TGTGCCAGCAGCTTAAGGCGGGGGGCCGCGGCTCGCGAGACCCAGTACTTC. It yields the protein CASSLRRGAAARETQYF. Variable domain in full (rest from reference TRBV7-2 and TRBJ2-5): GAGVSQSPSNKVTEKGKDVELRCDPISGHTALYWYRQSLGQGLEFLIYFQGNSAPDKSGLPSDRFSAERTGGSVSTLTIQRTQQEDSAVYLCASSLRRGAAARETQYFGPGTRLLVL.

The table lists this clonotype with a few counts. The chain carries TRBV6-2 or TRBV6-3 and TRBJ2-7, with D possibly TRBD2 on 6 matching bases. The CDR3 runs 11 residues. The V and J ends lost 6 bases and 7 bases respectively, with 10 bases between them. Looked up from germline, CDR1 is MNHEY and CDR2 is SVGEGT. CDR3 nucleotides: TGTGCCAGCAGCCGCGGGGTGGAGCAGTACGTC. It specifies CASSRGVEQYV.

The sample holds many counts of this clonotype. The CDR3 nucleotides read TGTGCCAGCAGCCAAGGAGGCGGGAGGAACACTGAAGCTTTCTTT. This translates into CASSQGGGRNTEAFF. The V gene is TRBV3-1, the J gene TRBJ1-1; D not resolved. Germline assignment: CDR1 LGHDT and CDR2 YNNKEL (reference sequence). The V end was cut by 1 base, the J end by 1 base, with 10 bases between. This CDR3 is built from 15 residues.

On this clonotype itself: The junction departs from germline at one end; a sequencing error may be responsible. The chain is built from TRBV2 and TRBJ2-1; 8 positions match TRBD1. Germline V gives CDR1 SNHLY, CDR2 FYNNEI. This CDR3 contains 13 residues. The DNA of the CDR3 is TGTGCCAGCTGTGAGGACAGGGTCCTTGAGCAGTTCTTC. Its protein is CASCEDRVLEQFF.

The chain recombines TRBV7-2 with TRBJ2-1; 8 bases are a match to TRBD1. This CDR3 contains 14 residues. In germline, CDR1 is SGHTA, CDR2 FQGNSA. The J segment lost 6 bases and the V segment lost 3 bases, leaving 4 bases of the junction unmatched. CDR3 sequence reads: CASSLRTGINEQFF. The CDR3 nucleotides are TGTGCCAGCAGCTTGAGGACAGGGATCAATGAGCAGTTCTTC.

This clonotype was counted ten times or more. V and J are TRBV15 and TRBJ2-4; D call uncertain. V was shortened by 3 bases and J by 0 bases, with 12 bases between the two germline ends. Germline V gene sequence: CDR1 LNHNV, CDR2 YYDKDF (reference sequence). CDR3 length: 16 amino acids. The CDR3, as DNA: TGTGCCACCAGCAGGGGCGATGGCATAGCCAAAAACATTCAGTACTTC. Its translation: CATSRGDGIAKNIQYF.

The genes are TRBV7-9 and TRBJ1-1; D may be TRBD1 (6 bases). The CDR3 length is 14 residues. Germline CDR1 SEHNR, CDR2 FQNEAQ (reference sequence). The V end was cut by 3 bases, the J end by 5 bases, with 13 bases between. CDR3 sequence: CASSLTGARTEAFF. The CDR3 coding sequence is TGTGCCAGCAGCTTGACGGGGGCAAGGACTGAAGCTTTCTTT.

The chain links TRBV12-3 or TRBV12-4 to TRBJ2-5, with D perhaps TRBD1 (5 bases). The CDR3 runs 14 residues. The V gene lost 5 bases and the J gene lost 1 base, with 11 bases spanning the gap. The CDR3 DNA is TGTGCCAGCAGTCAACAGGAGTCCCAAGAGACCCAGTACTTC. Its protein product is CASSQQESQETQYF.

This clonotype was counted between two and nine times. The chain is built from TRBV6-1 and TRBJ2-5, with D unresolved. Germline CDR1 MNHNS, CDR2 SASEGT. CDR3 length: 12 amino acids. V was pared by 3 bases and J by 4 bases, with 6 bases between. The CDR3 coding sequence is TGTGCCAGCAGTGAGACTGGAGAGACCCAGTACTTC. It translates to CASSETGETQYF.

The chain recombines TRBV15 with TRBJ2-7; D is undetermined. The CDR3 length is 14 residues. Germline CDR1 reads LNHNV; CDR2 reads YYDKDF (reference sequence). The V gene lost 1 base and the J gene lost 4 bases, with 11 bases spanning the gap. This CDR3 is CATSRGLGKYEQYV. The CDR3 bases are TGTGCCACCAGCAGAGGTTTGGGGAAATACGAGCAGTACGTC.

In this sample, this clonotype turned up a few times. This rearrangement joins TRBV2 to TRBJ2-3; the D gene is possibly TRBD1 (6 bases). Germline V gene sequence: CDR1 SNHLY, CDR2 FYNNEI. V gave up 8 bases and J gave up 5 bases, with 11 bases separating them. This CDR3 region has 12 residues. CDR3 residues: CASGRGEDTQYF. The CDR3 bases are TGTGCCAGCGGCAGGGGTGAAGATACGCAGTATTTT.

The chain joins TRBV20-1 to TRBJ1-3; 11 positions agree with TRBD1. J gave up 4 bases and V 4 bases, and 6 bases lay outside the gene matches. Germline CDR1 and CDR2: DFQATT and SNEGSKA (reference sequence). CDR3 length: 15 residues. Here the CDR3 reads CSANGQGAAGNTIYF. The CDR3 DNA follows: TGCAGTGCTAACGGACAGGGGGCGGCCGGAAACACCATATATTTT.

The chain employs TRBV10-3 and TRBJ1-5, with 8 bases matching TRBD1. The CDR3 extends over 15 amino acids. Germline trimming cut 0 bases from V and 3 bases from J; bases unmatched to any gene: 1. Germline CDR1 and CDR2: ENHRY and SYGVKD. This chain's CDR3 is CAISESTGVNQPQHF. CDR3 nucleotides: TGTGCCATCAGTGAGTCGACAGGGGTCAATCAGCCCCAGCATTTT.

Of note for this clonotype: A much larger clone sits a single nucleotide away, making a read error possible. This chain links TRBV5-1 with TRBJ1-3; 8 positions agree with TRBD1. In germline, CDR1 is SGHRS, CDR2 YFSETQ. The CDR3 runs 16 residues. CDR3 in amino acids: CANSLGQAAGGNTIYF. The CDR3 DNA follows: TGCGCCAACAGCTTGGGACAGGCCGCTGGGGGAAACACCATATATTTT.

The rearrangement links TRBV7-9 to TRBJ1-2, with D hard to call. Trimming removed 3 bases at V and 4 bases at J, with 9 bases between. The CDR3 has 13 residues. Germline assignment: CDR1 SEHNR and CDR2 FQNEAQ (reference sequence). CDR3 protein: CASSFGVGYGYTF. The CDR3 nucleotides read TGTGCCAGCAGCTTCGGGGTTGGCTATGGCTACACCTTC.

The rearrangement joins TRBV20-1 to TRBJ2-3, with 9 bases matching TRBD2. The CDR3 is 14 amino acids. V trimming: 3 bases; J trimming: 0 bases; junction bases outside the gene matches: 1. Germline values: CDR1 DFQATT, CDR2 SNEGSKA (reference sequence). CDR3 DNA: TGCAGTGCTAGTGCGGGGGGGAGCACAGATACGCAGTATTTT. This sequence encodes CSASAGGSTDTQYF.